This T cell receptor beta chain was obtained from a study of tumor-infiltrating lymphocytes in primary liver carcinoma. Study background: Ages ranged from 30 to 69, with HCC or mixed HCC-cholangiocarcinoma.

Unsorted whole blood served as the source of blood RNA, and germline DNA was extracted as well. A primer in the constant region served to generate TCR beta cDNA from roughly 550 ng of total RNA. Amplification in three nested multiplex PCR rounds with slightly modified ARM-PCR gave rise to TCR beta libraries. Rounds one and two of PCR, each of roughly 10 cycles, were primed with TRBV1-TRBV30 forward primers and a C-beta reverse primer. TCRdb fed the multiplex PCR reads into MiXCR, producing one record per CDR3 protein. The sample consists of fewer than 350,000 distinct CDR3 sequences, less than 65% of them appearing once. Germline V CDR1 and CDR2: MNHEY, SVGEGT. Losses at the gene ends were 8 bases for V and 7 bases for J; bases not matched to a gene: 7. The CDR3 is made up of 13 amino acids.

This sequence joins TRBV6-2 or TRBV6-3 and TRBJ1-5, with 8 bases matching TRBD1. This TCR came from a man aged 40-49 years with primary liver carcinoma and hepatitis B virus infection. The sequencing sample was made of peripheral blood. The CDR3 nucleotides read TGTGCCAGCTGGGACAGGAGGGGACAGCCCCAGCATTTT. The encoded protein is CASWDRRGQPQHF.